This T cell receptor beta chain was sequenced during a study of monozygotic twins with cystic fibrosis. The CDR3 extends over 15 amino acids. Germline V CDR1 and CDR2: MNHEY, SVGAGI. The V and J ends lost 10 bases and 3 bases, in that order; junction bases with no gene match: 15. The data were produced by immunoSEQ multiplex PCR, yet TCRdb's version contains in-frame clones alone and is incomplete. The sample lists 30,000 to 45,000 clones, nearly 85% occurring once. The rearrangement joins TRBV6-5 to TRBJ2-7; 7 bases line up with TRBD2. The sequence was collected from a girl aged 2-9 years with cystic fibrosis. The sequenced sample was blood. In DNA, the CDR3 is TGTGCCACCTCCAGGAATACGGGGGGATTCTACGAGCAGTACTTC. It codes for CATSRNTGGFYEQYF.